This note documents a single TCR beta chain sequence. Its cognate antigen is unknown. This specimen belongs to a study of T cells in tuberculosis. Background on the study: Blood was taken before or within 7 days of anti-tuberculosis therapy. Overall study results and limits: Samples were chosen by availability of cryopreserved specimens.

Time point of the sample: new active TB diagnosis, blood taken before or within 7 days of starting treatment. Tuberculosis was confirmed by positive sputum smear and/or M. tuberculosis culture. Each donor contributed 100,000 or so T cells on average, unsorted. Produced via immunoSEQ multiplex PCR; TCRdb's table is partial and in-frame only. The data show over 25,000 clones, with around 90% seen just once and approximately 6.8% held by the top ten. The sample was PBMCs, taken at tuberculosis diagnosis. The origin of this receptor is an adult with tuberculosis.

This chain's CDR3 is CASSRRGDTEAFF. The CDR3 nucleotides are TGCGCCAGCAGCCGCAGGGGGGACACTGAAGCTTTCTTT. The V gene is TRBV4-1, the J gene TRBJ1-1; the match to TRBD1 covers 7 bases. Germline trimming cut 4 bases from V and 3 bases from J; bases unmatched to any gene: 2. The CDR3 is 13 amino acids. CDR1 is MGHRA and CDR2 is YSYEKL in the germline V gene.